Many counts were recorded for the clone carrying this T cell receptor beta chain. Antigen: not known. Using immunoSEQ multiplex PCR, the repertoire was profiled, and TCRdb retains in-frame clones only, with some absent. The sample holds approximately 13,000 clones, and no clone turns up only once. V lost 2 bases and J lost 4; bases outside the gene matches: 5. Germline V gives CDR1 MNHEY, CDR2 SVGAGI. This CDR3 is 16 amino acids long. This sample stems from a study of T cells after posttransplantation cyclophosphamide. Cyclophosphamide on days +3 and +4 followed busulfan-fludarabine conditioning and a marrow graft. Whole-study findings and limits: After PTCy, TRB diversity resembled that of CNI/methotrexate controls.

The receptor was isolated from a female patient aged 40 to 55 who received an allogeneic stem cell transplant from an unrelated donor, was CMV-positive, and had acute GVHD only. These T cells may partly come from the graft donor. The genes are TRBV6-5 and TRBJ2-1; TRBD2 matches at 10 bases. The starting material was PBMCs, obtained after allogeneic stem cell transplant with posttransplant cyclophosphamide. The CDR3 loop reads CASSYHTSGTYNEQFF. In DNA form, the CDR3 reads TGTGCCAGCAGTTACCATACTAGCGGGACTTACAATGAGCAGTTCTTC.